Reported below is one T cell receptor (beta chain). The antigen remains undetermined. The authors loaded around 200 ng DNA, 30,000 to 35,000 T cell genomes, into sorted-subset replicate PCRs. Per the study methods: As immunoSEQ supplied junction-only sequences (without quality scores), filtering differed. Sequenced by immunoSEQ multiplex PCR; TCRdb stores in-frame clones only, minus some. V and J calls and clone size are those listed in that table; D and trimming were worked out from the DNA. The data show around 2.5 million clones, with 80% to 95% seen just once and 0.36% held by the top ten. The source of the sample is a study of shared clonotypes between healthy human individuals. The study, taken as a whole, reports: Larger estimated richness was generally seen in naive subsets than in memory subsets.

Germline V lookup: CDR1 SGHRS, CDR2 YFSETQ. The germline V and J ends were trimmed by 4 bases and 0 bases, with 12 bases remaining between them. The CDR3 totals 15 residues. Sequencing was performed on naive CD4+ T cells from PBMCs. The subset was: CD45RA+ positively selected. The rearrangement uses TRBV5-1 and TRBJ2-3; unclear D gene. The sequence was obtained from a man in his late teens or twenties in good health. Some clones in this sample may be carry-over from other donors' samples. CDR3 coding DNA: TGCGCCAGCAGCCCGGGCAGCACTAGCACAGATACGCAGTATTTT. Amino acid sequence: CASSPGSTSTDTQYF.